The next 27 T cell receptor beta chains were all read from a single sample in a study of blood T cell repertoires in COVID-19. Measured with immunoSEQ multiplex PCR; TCRdb has only the in-frame clones, and not every one. The sample consists of about 300,000 clones, 70% to 90% of them appearing once. Sequencing was done on a sample of peripheral blood. The source is a woman in her fifties or sixties with COVID-19, enrolled during active disease.

J is TRBJ1-1 and V is TRBV7-8, with D unresolved. The germline CDR1 and CDR2 sequences are SGHVS and FQNEAQ. V lost 0 bases, J lost 7 bases, and 12 bases lay in between. CDR3 size: 14 residues. The CDR3 nucleotides are TGTGCCAGCAGCTTAGCCGGGTGGAACCTTGAAGCTTTCTTT. It is translated as CASSLAGWNLEAFF.

In the case of this clone: Its ends do not fully match the called genes, so a read error is possible. V usage is TRBV29-1 and J usage is TRBJ1-2; D not resolved. Looked up from germline, CDR1 is SQVTM and CDR2 is ANQGSEA. The CDR3 contains 8 residues. The CDR3 DNA reads TGCAGCGTTGAAACCGGAGCCTTC. Protein sequence: CSVETGAF.

The CDR3 spells CASITSVPTGELFF. The CDR3 bases are TGTGCCAGCATCACCTCAGTACCCACCGGGGAGCTGTTTTTT. This chain connects TRBV18 to TRBJ2-2; D uncertain. Per the germline V gene, CDR1 is KGHSH and CDR2 is LQKENI. This CDR3 has 14 residues. The V gene lost 8 bases and the J gene lost 4 bases, with 14 bases spanning the gap.

The chain joins TRBV7-9 to TRBJ2-7; 14 bases line up with TRBD2. Looked up from germline, CDR1 is SEHNR and CDR2 is FQNEAQ (reference sequence). The CDR3 spans 14 residues. Losses at the gene ends were 11 bases for V and 3 bases for J; bases not matched to a gene: 6. Written as DNA, the CDR3 is TGTGCCGGCGCCGGGACTAGCGGGAGCTACGAGCAGTACTTC. This encodes CAGAGTSGSYEQYF.

This clone was observed once. V gene TRBV5-1 combines with J gene TRBJ2-7; perhaps TRBD2 as D (6 bases). Per the germline V gene, CDR1 is SGHRS and CDR2 is YFSETQ. The CDR3 runs 16 residues. The ends were cut back, 4 bases at V and 1 base at J, with 18 bases in the middle. CDR3 nucleotides: TGCGCCAGCAGCGCGGGACCGGGACTCATATCCTACGAGCAGTACTTC. This sequence encodes CASSAGPGLISYEQYF.

This clone has ten or more counts. This chain's CDR3 is CASSTLAGAGDEQFF. CDR3 nucleotide sequence: TGTGCCAGCAGCACCCTAGCGGGAGCTGGGGATGAGCAGTTCTTC. The gene calls are TRBV7-6 and TRBJ2-1; 10 bases map to TRBD2. The CDR3 totals 15 residues. In germline, CDR1 is SGHVS, CDR2 FNYEAQ. The V segment lost 5 bases and the J segment 8 bases; nucleotides outside the gene matches: 9.

The chain joins TRBV4-1 to TRBJ2-5; TRBD1 might be the D (8 bases). The CDR3 is 15 amino acids. Trimming removed 7 bases at V and 5 bases at J, with 20 bases between. Germline CDR1 reads MGHRA; CDR2 reads YSYEKL. The CDR3 spells CASMKLDRGGETQYF. CDR3 bases: TGCGCCAGCATGAAACTCGACAGGGGAGGGGAGACCCAGTACTTC.

The J gene is TRBJ2-2, the V gene TRBV19; 7 positions agree with TRBD2. The V gene end was trimmed by 6 bases and the J gene end by 0 bases; junction bases not matched to a gene: 4. Germline CDR1 is LNHDA and CDR2 is SQIVND (reference sequence). CDR3 length: 15 amino acids. This CDR3 reads CASRRAGANTGELFF. Written as DNA, the CDR3 is TGTGCCAGTAGGAGGGCGGGAGCGAACACCGGGGAGCTGTTTTTT.

The chain recombines TRBV11-3 with TRBJ2-7; 7 bases agree with TRBD1. Looked up from germline, CDR1 is SGHNT and CDR2 is YENEEA. The CDR3 is 13 residues long. The V and J ends lost 0 bases and 6 bases, in that order; junction bases with no gene match: 2. As DNA, the CDR3 is TGTGCCAGCAGCTTAGAGACAGGGAGCGAGCAGTACTTC. Translation gives CASSLETGSEQYF.

The chain links TRBV27 to TRBJ1-2; D is perhaps TRBD1 (6 bases). This CDR3 is 14 amino acids long. The germline V and J ends were trimmed by 5 bases and 4 bases, with 14 bases remaining between them. The V gene's germline CDR1 is MNHEY and CDR2 SMNVEV (reference sequence). CDR3 nucleotide sequence: TGTGCCAGCAGTCGCCTCGACAGGTCCTATGGCTACACCTTC. Translated: CASSRLDRSYGYTF.

The chain uses TRBV9 and TRBJ2-1, with 10 bases matching TRBD2. Unmatched junction bases numbered 12, after V lost 4 bases and J lost 5 bases. The CDR3 spans 17 residues. Germline V CDR1 and CDR2: SGDLS, YYNGEE. The CDR3 DNA follows: TGTGCCAGCAGCACCAGCGGGAGGGCCGGGGGGGACAATGAGCAGTTCTTC. Amino acid sequence: CASSTSGRAGGDNEQFF.

The chain combines TRBV19 with TRBJ1-2; D possibly corresponds to TRBD1 (5 bases). The CDR3 loop spans 15 amino acids. Germline CDR1 is LNHDA and CDR2 is SQIVND (reference sequence). Trimming shortened V by 2 bases and J by 4 bases, and 14 bases separated the two germline ends. The chain's CDR3 is CASSISGVASYGYTF. The CDR3 coding sequence is TGTGCCAGTAGTATATCGGGGGTTGCTAGCTATGGCTACACCTTC. Combining the CDR3 with reference TRBV19 and TRBJ1-2 gives the whole variable domain DGGITQSPKYLFRKEGQNVTLSCEQNLNHDAMYWYRQDPGQGLRLIYYSQIVNDFQKGDIAEGYSVSREKKESFPLTVTSAQKNPTAFYLCASSISGVASYGYTFGSGTRLTVV.

This sequence joins TRBV4-2 and TRBJ1-6, with 9 nucleotides matching TRBD1. This CDR3 contains 18 residues. Germline trimming cut 3 bases from V and 10 bases from J; bases unmatched to any gene: 16. Germline V lookup: CDR1 LGHNA, CDR2 YNFKEQ. The CDR3 is CASSHHSRGTGHLSPLHF. In nucleotides, the CDR3 is TGTGCCAGCAGCCACCACTCAAGGGGGACAGGGCATTTGTCACCCCTCCACTTT.

This clone was detected only once. The genes are TRBV28 and TRBJ1-4; a possible D gene is TRBD1 (6 bases). The V end was cut by 2 bases, the J end by 12 bases, with 13 bases between. CDR1 and CDR2 (germline): MDHEN, SYDVKM. This CDR3 has 13 amino acids. The CDR3 DNA reads TGTGCCAGCAGTTTAGCGTTACAGGGTGAACTGTTTTTT. It yields the protein CASSLALQGELFF.

The rearrangement links TRBV15 to TRBJ1-3, with 7 bases matching TRBD1. Germline CDR1 is LNHNV and CDR2 is YYDKDF (reference sequence). The trim removed 9 bases at V and 6 bases at J, leaving 5 bases unmatched. CDR3 length: 12 residues. Here the CDR3 reads CATKGGVNTIYF. Here the CDR3 DNA reads TGTGCCACGAAAGGGGGCGTAAACACCATATATTTT.

This clone occurred many times. The J gene is TRBJ1-2, the V gene TRBV7-9; 9 bases map to TRBD1. J lost 2 bases, V lost 5 bases, and 6 bases had no gene match. CDR1 is SEHNR and CDR2 is FQNEAQ in the germline V gene (reference sequence). The CDR3 is 15 amino acids. As DNA, the CDR3 is TGTGCCAGCAGCCCGACCGGGACAGGGAACTATGGCTACACCTTC. It yields the protein CASSPTGTGNYGYTF.

The gene calls are TRBV6-5 and TRBJ1-6, with D maybe TRBD1 (5 bases). Germline V gives CDR1 MNHEY, CDR2 SVGAGI. The V and J ends lost 8 bases and 10 bases respectively, with 15 bases between them. CDR3 length: 13 amino acids. This chain's CDR3 is CASRPGVDSPLHF. The CDR3 DNA sequence: TGTGCCAGCCGGCCGGGGGTCGACTCACCCCTCCACTTT.

The genes are TRBV2 and TRBJ1-3; tentative D call: TRBD1 (5 bases). V gave up 7 bases and J gave up 1 base, with 14 bases separating them. This CDR3 is 15 amino acids long. CDR1 is SNHLY and CDR2 is FYNNEI in the germline V gene. The CDR3 nucleotides read TGTGCCAGCACCCAGAGTAGGGGATCTGGAAACACCATATATTTT. Protein: CASTQSRGSGNTIYF. Supplemented by reference TRBV2 and TRBJ1-3, the full variable domain reads EPEVTQTPSHQVTQMGQEVILRCVPISNHLYFYWYRQILGQKVEFLVSFYNNEISEKSEIFDDQFSVERPDGSNFTLKIRSTKLEDSAMYFCASTQSRGSGNTIYFGEGSWLTVV.

The CDR3 is CASSPGGGTEAFF. In nucleotides, the CDR3 is TGTGCCAGCTCCCCGGGAGGGGGCACTGAAGCTTTCTTT. V usage is TRBV2 and J usage is TRBJ1-1, with D perhaps TRBD1 (6 bases). The CDR3 has 13 residues. Germline loops: CDR1 SNHLY, CDR2 FYNNEI. V was shortened by 8 bases and J by 4 bases, with 14 bases between the two germline ends.

The rearrangement joins TRBV12-3 or TRBV12-4 to TRBJ2-7, with D hard to call. Trimming took 3 bases from V and 7 from J, leaving 10 bases between them. The CDR3 has 12 amino acids. Here the CDR3 DNA reads TGTGCCAGCAGTTTGCCGCCCGGGGAGCAGTACTTC. Its protein is CASSLPPGEQYF.

The genes are TRBV3-1 (or the pseudogene TRBV3-2) and TRBJ1-2; no firm D call. The CDR3 runs to 14 residues. CDR1 and CDR2 from the germline V gene are LGHDT and YNNKEL (reference sequence). Trimming removed 1 base from V and 2 bases from J, with 8 bases in between. CDR3 residues: CASSQGSHNYGYTF. The CDR3 DNA follows: TGTGCCAGCAGCCAAGGCAGTCACAACTATGGCTACACCTTC.

This rearrangement joins TRBV12-5 to TRBJ2-2; a possible D gene is TRBD1 (6 bases). Germline V lookup: CDR1 LGHNT, CDR2 FRNRAP. Between the trimmed V and J ends, which lost 5 bases and 0 bases, there was a span of 10 bases. The CDR3 sequence is 15 residues long. The CDR3, as DNA: TGTGCTAGTGGTCCGGGACATTCGAACACCGGGGAGCTGTTTTTT. Translating it yields CASGPGHSNTGELFF.

The rearrangement joins TRBV14 to TRBJ1-1; possible D gene TRBD1, 6 bases. The CDR3 runs 13 residues. Trimming left V 4 bases short and J 6 bases short, with 12 bases between. The germline V gene has CDR1 SGHDN and CDR2 FVKESK. CDR3 sequence: CASSLQGFAEAFF. CDR3 DNA sequence: TGTGCCAGCAGCCTCCAGGGGTTCGCTGAAGCTTTCTTT.

This clone was recorded only once. CDR3 nucleotide sequence: TGTGCCAGCAGTTTAAGGCCGGGGAGGCCCCAGCATTTT. It codes for CASSLRPGRPQHF. The chain combines TRBV27 with TRBJ1-5, with D unresolved. The V gene lost 2 bases and the J gene lost 9 bases, with 11 bases spanning the gap. Per the germline V gene, CDR1 is MNHEY and CDR2 is SMNVEV (reference sequence). The CDR3 spans 13 residues.

This chain joins TRBV7-2 and TRBJ1-1, with D hard to call. Germline-derived CDR1 and CDR2 are SGHTA and FQGNSA. V lost 5 bases to trimming and J lost 0 bases, with 7 bases between them. CDR3 length equals 13 residues. CDR3 loop: CASSAHMNTEAFF. CDR3 coding DNA: TGTGCCAGCAGCGCCCACATGAACACTGAAGCTTTCTTT. The variable domain in full, completed from reference TRBV7-2 and TRBJ1-1, reads GAGVSQSPSNKVTEKGKDVELRCDPISGHTALYWYRQSLGQGLEFLIYFQGNSAPDKSGLPSDRFSAERTGGSVSTLTIQRTQQEDSAVYLCASSAHMNTEAFFGQGTRLTVV.

This chain connects TRBV18 to TRBJ2-7; 11 bases map to TRBD2. The CDR3 is 14 amino acids. From germline, CDR1 is KGHSH and CDR2 LQKENI. The V gene end was trimmed by 5 bases and the J gene end by 6 bases; junction bases not matched to a gene: 6. Here the CDR3 reads CASSTTGTSGEQYF. CDR3 sequence (DNA): TGTGCCAGCTCAACAACCGGGACTAGCGGCGAGCAGTACTTC.

The chain combines TRBV21-1 with TRBJ2-1; TRBD1 is taken as the D call from the table, unchecked against the DNA. TRBV21-1 is termed a pseudogene. The CDR3 is 15 residues long. CDR3 sequence reads: CASSKGTGESNEQFF. The CDR3 DNA reads TGTGCCAGCAGCAAAGGGACAGGGGAAAGCAATGAGCAGTTCTTC.